This record looks at one TCR beta chain sequence and its context. What it recognizes is unknown. The data derive from a study of cytomegalovirus exposure and HLA in healthy donors. Findings and limits, study-wide: Some V segments (TRBV6-2 and TRBV6-3 among them) were excluded as indistinguishable.

The PCR had 60 Vbeta and 13 Jbeta primers. Libraries were prepared by immunoSEQ multiplex PCR; TCRdb keeps only in-frame clonotypes and omits some of them. The sample shows 150,000 to 250,000 clones, about 79% of them seen only once. The CDR3 has 17 amino acids. From germline, CDR1 is SGHNT and CDR2 YYREEE (reference sequence). Trimming took 1 base from V and 6 from J; bases not matched to a gene: 9. Sequencing was carried out using PBMCs. This chain uses TRBV5-4 with TRBJ2-1, with 11 nucleotides matching TRBD2. This clonotype was sampled from a boy aged 2 to 10 in good health and CMV-seronegative. The DNA for the CDR3 is TGTGCCAGCAGCTTGCGAGAAATAGCGGGGGGGCCCAATGAGCAGTTCTTC. This codes for CASSLREIAGGPNEQFF. The whole variable domain, filled in from reference TRBV5-4 and TRBJ2-1, reads ETGVTQSPTHLIKTRGQQVTLRCSSQSGHNTVSWYQQALGQGPQFIFQYYREEENGRGNFPPRFSGLQFPNYSSELNVNALELDDSALYLCASSLREIAGGPNEQFFGPGTRLTVL.